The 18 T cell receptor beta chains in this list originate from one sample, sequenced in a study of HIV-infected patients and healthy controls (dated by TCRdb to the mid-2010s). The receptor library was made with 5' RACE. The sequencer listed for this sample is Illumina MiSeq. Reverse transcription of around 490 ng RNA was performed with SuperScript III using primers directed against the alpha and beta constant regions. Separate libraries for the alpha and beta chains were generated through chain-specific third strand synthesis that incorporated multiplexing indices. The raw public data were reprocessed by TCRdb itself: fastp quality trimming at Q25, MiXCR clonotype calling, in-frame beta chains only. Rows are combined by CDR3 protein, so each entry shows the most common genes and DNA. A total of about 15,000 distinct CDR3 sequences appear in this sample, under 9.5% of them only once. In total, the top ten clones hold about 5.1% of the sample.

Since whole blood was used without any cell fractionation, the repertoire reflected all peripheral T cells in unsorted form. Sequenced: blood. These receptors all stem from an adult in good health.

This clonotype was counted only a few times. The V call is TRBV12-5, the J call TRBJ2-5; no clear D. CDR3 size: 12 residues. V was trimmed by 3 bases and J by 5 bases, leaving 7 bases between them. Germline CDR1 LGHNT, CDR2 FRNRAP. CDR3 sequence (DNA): TGTGCTAGTGGTTTCAATACGGAGACCCAGTACTTC. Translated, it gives CASGFNTETQYF. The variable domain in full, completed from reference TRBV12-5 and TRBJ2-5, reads DARVTQTPRHKVTEMGQEVTMRCQPILGHNTVFWYRQTMMQGLELLAYFRNRAPLDDSGMPKDRFSAEMPDATLATLKIQPSEPRDSAVYFCASGFNTETQYFGPGTRLLVL.

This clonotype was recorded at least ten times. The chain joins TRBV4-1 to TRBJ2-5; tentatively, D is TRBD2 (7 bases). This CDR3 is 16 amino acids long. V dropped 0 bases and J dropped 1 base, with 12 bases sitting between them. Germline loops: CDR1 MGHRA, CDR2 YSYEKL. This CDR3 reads CASSQDPGGPQETQYF. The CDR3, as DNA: TGCGCCAGCAGCCAAGACCCCGGGGGGCCCCAAGAGACCCAGTACTTC.

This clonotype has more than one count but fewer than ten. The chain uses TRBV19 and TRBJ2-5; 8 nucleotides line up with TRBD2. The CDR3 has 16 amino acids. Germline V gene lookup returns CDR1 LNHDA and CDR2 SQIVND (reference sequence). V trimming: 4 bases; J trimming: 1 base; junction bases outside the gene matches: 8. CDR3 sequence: CASSTTGTSSQETQYF. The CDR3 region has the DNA TGTGCCAGTAGTACTACCGGGACTAGTAGCCAAGAGACCCAGTACTTC.

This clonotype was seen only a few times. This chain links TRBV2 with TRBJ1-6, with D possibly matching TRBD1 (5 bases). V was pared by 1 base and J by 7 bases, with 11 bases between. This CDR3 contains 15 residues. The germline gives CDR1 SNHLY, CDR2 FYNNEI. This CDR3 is CASSEGPGANSPLHF. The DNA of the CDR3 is TGTGCCAGCAGTGAAGGGCCCGGGGCCAATTCACCCCTCCACTTT.

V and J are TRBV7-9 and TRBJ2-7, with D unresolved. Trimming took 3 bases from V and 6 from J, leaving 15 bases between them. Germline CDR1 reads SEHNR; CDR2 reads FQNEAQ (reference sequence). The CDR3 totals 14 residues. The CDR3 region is CASSFDATWGEQYF. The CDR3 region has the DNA TGTGCCAGCAGCTTTGATGCTACCTGGGGCGAGCAGTACTTC.

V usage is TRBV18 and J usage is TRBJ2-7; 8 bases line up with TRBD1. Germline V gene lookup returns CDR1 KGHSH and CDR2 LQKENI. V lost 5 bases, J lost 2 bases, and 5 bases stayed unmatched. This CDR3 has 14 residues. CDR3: CASSVDRGTYEQYV. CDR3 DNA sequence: TGTGCCAGCTCAGTAGACAGGGGTACCTACGAGCAGTACGTC.

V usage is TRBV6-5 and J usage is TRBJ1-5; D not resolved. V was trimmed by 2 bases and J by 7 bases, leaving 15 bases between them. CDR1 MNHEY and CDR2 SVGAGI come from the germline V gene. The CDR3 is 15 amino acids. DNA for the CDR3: TGTGCCAGCAGTTACCGGGTACCGACTCTACAGCCCCAGCATTTT. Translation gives CASSYRVPTLQPQHF.

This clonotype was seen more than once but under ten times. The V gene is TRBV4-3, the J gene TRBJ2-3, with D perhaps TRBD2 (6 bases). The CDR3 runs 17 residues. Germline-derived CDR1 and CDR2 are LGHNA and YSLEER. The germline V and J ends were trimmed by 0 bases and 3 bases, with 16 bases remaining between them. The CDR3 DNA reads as TGCGCCAGCAGCCAAGAGGGGGACCGCGGGGAAACAGATACGCAGTATTTT. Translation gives CASSQEGDRGETDTQYF.

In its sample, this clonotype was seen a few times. The CDR3: CASSSFPSGSLHNEQFF. CDR3 in DNA: TGTGCCAGCAGTTCTTTTCCTAGCGGGAGCCTTCACAATGAGCAGTTCTTC. This chain uses TRBV2 with TRBJ2-1; 10 positions agree with TRBD2. CDR3 size: 17 residues. Trimming at V came to 5 bases and at J to 5 bases, leaving 12 bases not matched to a gene. Germline V lookup: CDR1 SNHLY, CDR2 FYNNEI.

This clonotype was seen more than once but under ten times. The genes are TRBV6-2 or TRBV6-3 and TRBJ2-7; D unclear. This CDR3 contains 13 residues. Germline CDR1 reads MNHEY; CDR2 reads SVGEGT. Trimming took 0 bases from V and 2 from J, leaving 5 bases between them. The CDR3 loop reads CASSYSAPYEQYV. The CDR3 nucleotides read TGTGCCAGCAGTTACTCGGCCCCCTACGAGCAGTACGTC.

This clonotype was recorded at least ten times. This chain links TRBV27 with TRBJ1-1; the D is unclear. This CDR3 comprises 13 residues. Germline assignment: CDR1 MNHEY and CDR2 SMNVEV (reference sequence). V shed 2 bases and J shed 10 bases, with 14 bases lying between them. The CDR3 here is CASSLGYSLVAFF. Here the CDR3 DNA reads TGTGCCAGCAGTTTAGGATACAGTCTGGTAGCTTTCTTT.

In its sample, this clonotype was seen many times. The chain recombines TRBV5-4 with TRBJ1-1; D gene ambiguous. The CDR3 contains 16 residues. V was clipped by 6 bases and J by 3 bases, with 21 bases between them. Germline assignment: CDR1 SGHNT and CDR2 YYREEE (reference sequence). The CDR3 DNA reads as TGTGCCAGCACCCCAACCGGACCAGCAAGGCACACTGAAGCTTTCTTT. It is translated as CASTPTGPARHTEAFF. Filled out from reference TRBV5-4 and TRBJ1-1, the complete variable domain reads ETGVTQSPTHLIKTRGQQVTLRCSSQSGHNTVSWYQQALGQGPQFIFQYYREEENGRGNFPPRFSGLQFPNYSSELNVNALELDDSALYLCASTPTGPARHTEAFFGQGTRLTVV.

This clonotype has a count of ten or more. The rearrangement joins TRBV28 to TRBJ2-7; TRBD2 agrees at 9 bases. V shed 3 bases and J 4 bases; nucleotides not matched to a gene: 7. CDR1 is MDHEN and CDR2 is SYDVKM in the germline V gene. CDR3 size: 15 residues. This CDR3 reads CASSLVVAGVYEQYF. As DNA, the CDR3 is TGTGCCAGCAGTTTGGTGGTAGCGGGAGTGTACGAGCAGTACTTC.

The CDR3 DNA sequence: TGCAGCGCCCGACCCGGGACGGTCACAGATACGCAGTATTTT. Amino acids: CSARPGTVTDTQYF. The rearrangement uses TRBV29-1 and TRBJ2-3, with D perhaps matching TRBD1 or TRBD2 (5 bases each). CDR1 SQVTM and CDR2 ANQGSEA come from the germline V gene. This CDR3 has 14 residues. The ends were cut back, 7 bases at V and 2 bases at J, with 16 bases in the middle.

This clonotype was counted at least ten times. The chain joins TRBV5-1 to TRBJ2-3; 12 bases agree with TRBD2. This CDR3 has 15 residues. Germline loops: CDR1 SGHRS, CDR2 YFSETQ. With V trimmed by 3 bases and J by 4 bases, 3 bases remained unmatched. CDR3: CASSSLAGGPDTQYF. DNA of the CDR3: TGCGCCAGCAGCTCCCTAGCGGGAGGGCCAGATACGCAGTATTTT.

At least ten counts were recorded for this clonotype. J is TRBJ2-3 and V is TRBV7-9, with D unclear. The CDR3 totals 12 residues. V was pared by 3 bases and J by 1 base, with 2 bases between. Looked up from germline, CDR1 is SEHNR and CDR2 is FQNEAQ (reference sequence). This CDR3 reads CASSFGTDTQYF. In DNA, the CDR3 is TGTGCCAGCAGCTTTGGCACAGATACGCAGTATTTT.

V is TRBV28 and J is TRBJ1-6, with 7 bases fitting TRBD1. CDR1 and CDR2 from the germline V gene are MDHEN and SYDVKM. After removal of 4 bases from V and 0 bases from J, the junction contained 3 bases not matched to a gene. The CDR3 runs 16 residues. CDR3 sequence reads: CASSWGTDSYNSPLHF. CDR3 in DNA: TGTGCCAGCAGTTGGGGGACAGACTCCTATAATTCACCCCTCCACTTT. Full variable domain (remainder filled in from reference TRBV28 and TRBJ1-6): DVKVTQSSRYLVKRTGEKVFLECVQDMDHENMFWYRQDPGLGLRLIYFSYDVKMKEKGDIPEGYSVSREKKERFSLILESASTNQTSMYLCASSWGTDSYNSPLHFGNGTRLTVT.

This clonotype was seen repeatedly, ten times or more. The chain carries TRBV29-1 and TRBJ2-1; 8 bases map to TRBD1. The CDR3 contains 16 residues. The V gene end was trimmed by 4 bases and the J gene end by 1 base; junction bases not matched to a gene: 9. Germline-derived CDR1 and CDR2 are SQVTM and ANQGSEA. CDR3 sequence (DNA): TGCAGCGTTGGACGCCGGGACAGGTGGTCCTACAATGAGCAGTTCTTC. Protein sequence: CSVGRRDRWSYNEQFF.